Here is one T cell receptor (beta chain) with its context. Its antigen is not known. TCRdb re-analysed the reads in MiXCR, keeping a single row per CDR3 protein. The repertoire consists of hundreds of thousands of distinct CDR3 sequences, with around 31% occurring once and the leading ten covering around a sixth. This sample was included in a study of T cell repertoires in cytomegalovirus infection. Study as a whole: Recently identified HLA-C-restricted CMV epitopes were used, and well-studied HLA-B-restricted CMV epitopes were used as well. Indicated by public TCR beta signatures were CMV infection and matching HLA type. General study findings and limits: CMV-specific TCR beta clonotypes restricted by HLA-C were the ones dominating the ex vivo response.

Germline CDR1 SNHLY, CDR2 FYNNEI. The V end lost 4 bases, the J end lost 0 bases, and 13 bases lay between the germline ends. The CDR3 spans 16 residues. Sequencing was performed on cultured PBMCs, taken from culture after CMV antigen stimulation. The clonotype comes from a human donor in good health (CMV status not recorded). Some clones in this sample may be carry-over from other donors' samples. J is TRBJ2-1 and V is TRBV2; D possibly corresponds to TRBD2 (7 bases). This chain's CDR3 is CASSGWGGPSYNEQFF. The CDR3 DNA sequence: TGTGCCAGCAGTGGGTGGGGGGGGCCCTCCTACAATGAGCAGTTCTTC.